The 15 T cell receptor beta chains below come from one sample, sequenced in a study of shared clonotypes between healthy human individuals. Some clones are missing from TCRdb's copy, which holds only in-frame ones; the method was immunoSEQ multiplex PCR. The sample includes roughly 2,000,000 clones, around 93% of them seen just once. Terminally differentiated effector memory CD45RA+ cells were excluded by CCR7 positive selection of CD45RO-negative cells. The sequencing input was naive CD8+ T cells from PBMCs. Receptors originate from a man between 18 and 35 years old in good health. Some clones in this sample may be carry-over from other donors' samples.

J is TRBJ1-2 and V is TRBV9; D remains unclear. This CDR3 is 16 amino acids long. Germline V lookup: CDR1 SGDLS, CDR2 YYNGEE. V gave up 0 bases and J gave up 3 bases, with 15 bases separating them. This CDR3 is CASSVATVEGHYGYTF. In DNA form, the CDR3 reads TGTGCCAGCAGCGTAGCTACTGTGGAAGGTCACTATGGCTACACCTTC.

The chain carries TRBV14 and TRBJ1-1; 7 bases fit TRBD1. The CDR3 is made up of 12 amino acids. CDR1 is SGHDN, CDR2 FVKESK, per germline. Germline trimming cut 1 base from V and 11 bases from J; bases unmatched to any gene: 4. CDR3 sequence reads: CASSQAGTEAFF. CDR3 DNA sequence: TGTGCCAGCAGCCAAGCGGGGACAGAGGCTTTCTTT.

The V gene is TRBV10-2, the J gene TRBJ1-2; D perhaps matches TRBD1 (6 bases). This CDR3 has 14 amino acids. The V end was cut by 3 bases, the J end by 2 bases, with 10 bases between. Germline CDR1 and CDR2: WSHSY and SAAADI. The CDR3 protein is CASSELTGNYGYTF. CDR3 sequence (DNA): TGCGCCAGCAGTGAACTTACAGGGAACTATGGCTACACCTTC.

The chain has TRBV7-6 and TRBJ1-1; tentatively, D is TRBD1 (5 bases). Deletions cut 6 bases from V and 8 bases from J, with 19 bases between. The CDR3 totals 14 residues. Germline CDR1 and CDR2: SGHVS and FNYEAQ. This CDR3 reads CASSSETGGGEAFF. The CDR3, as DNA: TGTGCCAGCAGTAGTGAAACGGGGGGTGGCGAAGCTTTCTTT.

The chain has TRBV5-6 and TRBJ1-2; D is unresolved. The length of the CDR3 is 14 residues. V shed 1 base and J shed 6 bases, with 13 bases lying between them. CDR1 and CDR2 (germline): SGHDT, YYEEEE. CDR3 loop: CASSLRWDLHGYTF. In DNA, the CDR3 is TGTGCCAGCAGCTTGAGGTGGGATCTTCATGGCTACACCTTC.

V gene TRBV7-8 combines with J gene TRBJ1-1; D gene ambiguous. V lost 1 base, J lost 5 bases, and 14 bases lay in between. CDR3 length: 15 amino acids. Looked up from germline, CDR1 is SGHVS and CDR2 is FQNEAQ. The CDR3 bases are TGTGCCAGCAGCTTAGAAAGACCGCCCGGGACTGAAGCTTTCTTT. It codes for CASSLERPPGTEAFF. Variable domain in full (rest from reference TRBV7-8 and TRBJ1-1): GAGVSQSPRYKVAKRGQDVALRCDPISGHVSLFWYQQALGQGPEFLTYFQNEAQLDKSGLPSDRFFAERPEGSVSTLKIQRTQQEDSAVYLCASSLERPPGTEAFFGQGTRLTVV.

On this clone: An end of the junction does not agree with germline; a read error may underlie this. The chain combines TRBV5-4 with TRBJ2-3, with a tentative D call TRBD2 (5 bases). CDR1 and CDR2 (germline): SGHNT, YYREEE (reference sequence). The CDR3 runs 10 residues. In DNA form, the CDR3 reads TGTGCCAGCAACGGGGAGAGGGTCATCTTT. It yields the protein CASNGERVIF. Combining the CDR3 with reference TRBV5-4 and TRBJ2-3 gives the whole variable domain ETGVTQSPTHLIKTRGQQVTLRCSSQSGHNTVSWYQQALGQGPQFIFQYYREEENGRGNFPPRFSGLQFPNYSSELNVNALELDDSALYLCASNGERVIFGPGTRLTVL.

CDR3 DNA sequence: TGTGCCAGCAGCTTCGGACTAGCGGGCTCCTACGAGCAGTACTTC. It translates to CASSFGLAGSYEQYF. This chain links TRBV11-2 with TRBJ2-7; 11 bases align to TRBD2. The ends lost 3 bases at V and 0 bases at J; junction bases unmatched: 1. Germline CDR1 and CDR2: SGHAT and FQNNGV. The length of the CDR3 is 15 residues.

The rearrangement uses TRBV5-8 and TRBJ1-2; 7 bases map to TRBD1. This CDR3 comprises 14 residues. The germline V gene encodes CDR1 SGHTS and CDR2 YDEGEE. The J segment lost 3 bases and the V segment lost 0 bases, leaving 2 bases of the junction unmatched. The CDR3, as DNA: TGTGCCAGCAGCTTGGAGGGGGCCTACTATGGCTACACCTTC. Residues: CASSLEGAYYGYTF.

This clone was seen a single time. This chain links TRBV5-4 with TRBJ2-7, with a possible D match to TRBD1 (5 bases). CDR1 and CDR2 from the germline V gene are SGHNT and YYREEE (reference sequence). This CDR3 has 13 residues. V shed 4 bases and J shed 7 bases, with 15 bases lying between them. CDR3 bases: TGTGCCAGCAGCACATCCGAGCCAGGGGAGCAGTACTTC. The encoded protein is CASSTSEPGEQYF. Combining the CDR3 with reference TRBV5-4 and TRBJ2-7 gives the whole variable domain ETGVTQSPTHLIKTRGQQVTLRCSSQSGHNTVSWYQQALGQGPQFIFQYYREEENGRGNFPPRFSGLQFPNYSSELNVNALELDDSALYLCASSTSEPGEQYFGPGTRLTVT.

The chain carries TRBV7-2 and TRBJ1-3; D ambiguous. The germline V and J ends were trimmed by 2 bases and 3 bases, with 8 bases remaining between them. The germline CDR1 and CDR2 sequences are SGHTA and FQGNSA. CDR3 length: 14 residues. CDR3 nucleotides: TGTGCCAGCAGCTTAATTCTGGGTGGAAACACCATATATTTT. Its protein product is CASSLILGGNTIYF. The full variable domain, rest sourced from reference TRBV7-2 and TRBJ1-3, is GAGVSQSPSNKVTEKGKDVELRCDPISGHTALYWYRQSLGQGLEFLIYFQGNSAPDKSGLPSDRFSAERTGGSVSTLTIQRTQQEDSAVYLCASSLILGGNTIYFGEGSWLTVV.

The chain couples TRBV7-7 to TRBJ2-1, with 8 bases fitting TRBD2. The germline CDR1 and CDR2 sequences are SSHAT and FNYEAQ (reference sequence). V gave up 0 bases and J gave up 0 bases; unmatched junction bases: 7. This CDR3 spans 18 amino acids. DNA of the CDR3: TGTGCCAGCAGCTTAGCCCCTAGCGGGTCTAGCTCCTACAATGAGCAGTTCTTC. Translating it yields CASSLAPSGSSSYNEQFF.

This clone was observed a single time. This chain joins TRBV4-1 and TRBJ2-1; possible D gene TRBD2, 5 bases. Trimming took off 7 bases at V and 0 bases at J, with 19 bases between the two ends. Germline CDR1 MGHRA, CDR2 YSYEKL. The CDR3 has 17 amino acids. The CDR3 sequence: CASTPGYGPSSYNEQFF. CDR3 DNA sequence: TGCGCCAGCACACCGGGGTACGGTCCTAGCTCCTACAATGAGCAGTTCTTC.

CDR3 sequence (DNA): TGCGCCAGCAGCGACCAAATCCTAGCGGGGGCCAGGGATACGCAGTATTTT. Encoded protein: CASSDQILAGARDTQYF. The genes are TRBV5-1 and TRBJ2-3; 10 bases match TRBD2. This CDR3 has 17 residues. Germline CDR1 and CDR2: SGHRS and YFSETQ. V dropped 4 bases and J dropped 6; count of bases not matched to a gene: 14.

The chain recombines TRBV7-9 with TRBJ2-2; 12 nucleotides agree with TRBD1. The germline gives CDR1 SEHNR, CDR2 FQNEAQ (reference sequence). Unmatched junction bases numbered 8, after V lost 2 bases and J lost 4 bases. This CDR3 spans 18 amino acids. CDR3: CASSLNIAGQGATGELFF. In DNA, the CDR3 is TGTGCCAGCAGCTTAAATATCGCGGGACAGGGGGCCACCGGGGAGCTGTTTTTT.